This T cell receptor beta chain was sequenced for a study of T cell changes during pregnancy in multiple sclerosis. Sequencing was performed with immunoSEQ multiplex PCR; in TCRdb, only in-frame clones are kept and a portion is missing. The table shows fewer than 100,000 clones, with 93% occurring only once. CDR3 length: 13 amino acids. Germline-derived CDR1 and CDR2 are MDHEN and SYDVKM. V was shortened by 7 bases and J by 5 bases, with 12 bases between the two germline ends. The rearrangement uses TRBV28 and TRBJ2-1; D is unclear. This specimen consisted of peripheral blood, obtained after pregnancy. The receptor was isolated from a female donor in good health, enrolled as a control in a pregnancy study. Here the CDR3 DNA reads TGTGCCAGCACCGGGTCGCCTGACAATGAGCAGTTCTTC. Translation gives CASTGSPDNEQFF.